This record covers a single TCR beta chain. Its antigen is as yet unknown. Germline and junction disagree at one end, which may indicate a read error. The data belong to a study of tumor-infiltrating lymphocytes in primary liver carcinoma. As for the study in general: Participating patients were men and women between 30 and 69 years old. Points from the study as a whole: Only about 7-24% of top clones appeared in all five tumor regions. The study found tumor-adjacent and tumor-blood pairs overlapped less than tumor region pairs.

Constant-region priming of roughly 490 ng total RNA yielded TCR beta cDNA. Three-round nested multiplex PCR performed with slightly modified ARM-PCR produced the TCR beta libraries. The first two PCR rounds, nine to ten cycles each, used TRBV1-TRBV30 forward primers and a C-beta reverse primer. A single record per CDR3 protein comes from TCRdb applying MiXCR to the multiplex PCR reads. The sample contains some 190,000 distinct CDR3 sequences, around 85% of which appear only once. Germline loops: CDR1 SGHAT, CDR2 FQNNGV. The CDR3 is made up of 16 amino acids. Bulk tissue was left unsorted, and RNA and DNA were co-extracted from 20-30 mg of it. Cases comprised patients with primary liver carcinoma who received surgical resection.

Sequencing was carried out using tumor tissue from primary liver carcinoma. This chain uses TRBV11-2 with TRBJ2-3; 7 positions match TRBD1. This TCR was sampled from a man between 40 and 49 years old with primary liver carcinoma and hepatitis B virus infection. CDR3 nucleotides: TGTGCCAGTAGCAGAAGAAGTACAGGGGACACAGGTACGCGGTATTTT. The encoded protein is CASSRRSTGDTGTRYF.